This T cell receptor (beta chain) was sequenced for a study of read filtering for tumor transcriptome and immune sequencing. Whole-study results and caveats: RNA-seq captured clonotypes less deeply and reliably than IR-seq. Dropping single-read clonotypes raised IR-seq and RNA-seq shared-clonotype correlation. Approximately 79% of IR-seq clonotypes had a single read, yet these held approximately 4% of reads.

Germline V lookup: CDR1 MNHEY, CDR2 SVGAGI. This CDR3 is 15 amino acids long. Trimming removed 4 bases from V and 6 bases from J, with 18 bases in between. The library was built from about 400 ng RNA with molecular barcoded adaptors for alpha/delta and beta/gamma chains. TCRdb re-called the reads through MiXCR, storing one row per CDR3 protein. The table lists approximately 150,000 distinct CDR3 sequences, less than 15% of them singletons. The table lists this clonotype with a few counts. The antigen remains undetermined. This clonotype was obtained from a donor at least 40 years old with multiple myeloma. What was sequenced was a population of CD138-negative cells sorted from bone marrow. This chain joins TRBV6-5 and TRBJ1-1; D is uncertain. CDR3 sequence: CASSSQTRRYAEAFF. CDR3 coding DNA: TGTGCCAGCAGTTCCCAGACTCGTCGCTACGCTGAAGCTTTCTTT.